This T cell receptor beta chain was identified during a study of cytomegalovirus exposure and HLA in healthy donors. CDR1 LNHNV and CDR2 YYDKDF come from the germline V gene (reference sequence). The CDR3 extends over 16 amino acids. Trimming took off 1 base at V and 0 bases at J, with 11 bases between the two ends. Each donor's status was that of a healthy bone marrow donor. The PCR made use of 60 Vbeta and 13 Jbeta primers. Assay: immunoSEQ multiplex PCR; the TCRdb copy retains only in-frame clones and omits some. This table has approximately 120,000 clones, about 81% appearing once. The study, taken as a whole, reports: Later, an analysis showed that TCR beta chains associated with HLA were more clonally expanded than others that were equally common. The study had only CMV serostatus as immune exposure information. Some TCR beta chains (about 180 of them) were listed as cytomegalovirus-associated.

This clone was counted between two and nine times. Its specificity is not known. The J gene is TRBJ2-3, the V gene TRBV15, with unresolved D. The TCR comes from a woman under 40 in good health and CMV-seronegative. The sequenced sample was PBMCs. The CDR3 spells CATSRGQALSTDTQYF. DNA for the CDR3: TGTGCCACCAGCAGAGGGCAGGCGCTTAGCACAGATACGCAGTATTTT.